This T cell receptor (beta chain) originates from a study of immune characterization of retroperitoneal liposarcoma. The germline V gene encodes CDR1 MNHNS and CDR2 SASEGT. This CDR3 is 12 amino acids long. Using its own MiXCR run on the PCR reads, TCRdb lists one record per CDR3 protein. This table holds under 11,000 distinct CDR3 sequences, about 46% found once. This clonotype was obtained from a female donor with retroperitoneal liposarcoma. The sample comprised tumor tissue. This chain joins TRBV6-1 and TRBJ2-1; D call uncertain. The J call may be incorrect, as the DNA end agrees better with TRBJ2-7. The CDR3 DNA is TGTGCCAGCAGTGAAGTGAAGGCCGAGCAGTACTTC. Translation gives CASSEVKAEQYF.